Listed below are T cell receptor beta chains from one sample, sequenced in a study of blood T cell repertoires in COVID-19. Method: immunoSEQ multiplex PCR; TCRdb's copy keeps in-frame clones and lacks some. There are 230,000 or so clones in the sample; roughly 80% occur only once, and around 5.1% lies in the top ten. Sequencing input: peripheral blood. Every receptor here comes from a human donor in a cohort sampled during active COVID-19. Each CDR3 is given with its conserved first and last residue. Each record gives: CDR3 DNA, CDR3 protein, clone size, D gene, V gene, J gene. A D gene is named only where the DNA matches it firmly. Size is stated for part of the rows, as once, few or many counts, or as a class when the clone is expanded.

cdr3_nt: TGCGCCAGCAGCTTTGACACCCATCAGCCCCAGCATTTT
cdr3_aa: CASSFDTHQPQHF
clone_size: NA
d_call: NA
v_call: TRBV5-1
j_call: TRBJ1-5

cdr3_nt: TGTGCCAGCTCACCGCGCCAGGGACAGCCCCCCTACGAGCAGTACTTC
cdr3_aa: CASSPRQGQPPYEQYF
clone_size: NA
d_call: TRBD1
v_call: TRBV18
j_call: TRBJ2-7

cdr3_nt: TGTGCCAGCAGCCCCGGACAGGGATCAAACTATGGCTACACCTTC
cdr3_aa: CASSPGQGSNYGYTF
clone_size: NA
d_call: TRBD1
v_call: TRBV5-6
j_call: TRBJ1-2

cdr3_nt: TGTGCCAGCAGCGTAGATGCAGGGGGCATCTATGGCTACACCTTC
cdr3_aa: CASSVDAGGIYGYTF
clone_size: NA
d_call: TRBD1
v_call: TRBV9
j_call: TRBJ1-2

cdr3_nt: TGTGCCAGCAGCGTAGGGCAGGGGATCTACGAGCAGTACTTC
cdr3_aa: CASSVGQGIYEQYF
clone_size: NA
d_call: NA
v_call: TRBV9
j_call: TRBJ2-7

cdr3_nt: TGTGCCAGCAGCCAGGACAGTTTTTCTGAAGCTTTCTTT
cdr3_aa: CASSQDSFSEAFF
clone_size: many
d_call: NA
v_call: TRBV9
j_call: TRBJ1-1

cdr3_nt: TGTGCCAGCTCCGGCACCAGCGGCCTTGAAGCTTTCTTT
cdr3_aa: CASSGTSGLEAFF
clone_size: NA
d_call: NA
v_call: TRBV18
j_call: TRBJ1-1

cdr3_nt: TGTGCCAGTAGTATTTTAAGACGGACAGGGGGTGATGAAAAACTGTTTTTT
cdr3_aa: CASSILRRTGGDEKLFF
clone_size: NA
d_call: TRBD1
v_call: TRBV19
j_call: TRBJ1-4

cdr3_nt: TGCGCCAGCAGTGAGGTCTTAGCGAGAGGTCCCAAAGTTCAGTACTTC
cdr3_aa: CASSEVLARGPKVQYF
clone_size: NA
d_call: NA
v_call: TRBV10-2
j_call: TRBJ2-4

cdr3_nt: TGTGCCAGCAGTTACGAGGGCCCTGGGGCCAACGTCCTGACTTTC
cdr3_aa: CASSYEGPGANVLTF
clone_size: NA
d_call: NA
v_call: TRBV6-6
j_call: TRBJ2-6

cdr3_nt: TGTGCCAGTAGTATCAACCCGCAGGGGAGCAATCAGCCCCAGCATTTT
cdr3_aa: CASSINPQGSNQPQHF
clone_size: NA
d_call: NA
v_call: TRBV19
j_call: TRBJ1-5

cdr3_nt: TGTGCCAGCAGCAAGGACAGGGGGAGCTATGGCTACACCTTC
cdr3_aa: CASSKDRGSYGYTF
clone_size: NA
d_call: TRBD1
v_call: TRBV5-4
j_call: TRBJ1-2

cdr3_nt: TGTGCCAGCAGCCCAAGGGGGGGGACAATATACAATGAGCAGTTCTTC
cdr3_aa: CASSPRGGTIYNEQFF
clone_size: NA
d_call: NA
v_call: TRBV14
j_call: TRBJ2-1

cdr3_nt: TGCGCCAGCAGCCGGCGGGTAAGGGCTAGCACAGATACGCAGTATTTT
cdr3_aa: CASSRRVRASTDTQYF
clone_size: NA
d_call: NA
v_call: TRBV4-3
j_call: TRBJ2-3

cdr3_nt: TGTGCCAGCAGCGCCCCGGGGGAGACCCAGTACTTC
cdr3_aa: CASSAPGETQYF
clone_size: NA
d_call: NA
v_call: TRBV14
j_call: TRBJ2-5

cdr3_nt: TGTGCCAGCAGCGTAAAGGGGGCAGGTGAGCAGTACTTC
cdr3_aa: CASSVKGAGEQYF
clone_size: NA
d_call: TRBD1
v_call: TRBV9
j_call: TRBJ2-7

cdr3_nt: TGTGCCACCCGGACAGGGGGTTACGAGCAGTACTTC
cdr3_aa: CATRTGGYEQYF
clone_size: NA
d_call: TRBD1
v_call: TRBV19
j_call: TRBJ2-7

cdr3_nt: TGTGCCAGCAGCTTAGAGACAGGACTAGCGGGAAACGAGCAGTACTTC
cdr3_aa: CASSLETGLAGNEQYF
clone_size: NA
d_call: TRBD2
v_call: TRBV7-2
j_call: TRBJ2-7

cdr3_nt: TGTGCCAGCAGCTTGAACGGTGAAGCTTTCTTT
cdr3_aa: CASSLNGEAFF
clone_size: NA
d_call: NA
v_call: TRBV5-6
j_call: TRBJ1-1

cdr3_nt: TGTGCCAGCAGTTTAACACCCGTGAACACTGAAGCTTTCTTT
cdr3_aa: CASSLTPVNTEAFF
clone_size: NA
d_call: NA
v_call: TRBV28
j_call: TRBJ1-1

cdr3_nt: TGTGCCAGCAGTCCGCGGGCAGGGGGGGAAAAACTGTTTTTT
cdr3_aa: CASSPRAGGEKLFF
clone_size: NA
d_call: TRBD1
v_call: TRBV27
j_call: TRBJ1-4

cdr3_nt: TGTGCCAGCAGCTTGTCGGGGATCCCCGGGGAGCTGTTTTTT
cdr3_aa: CASSLSGIPGELFF
clone_size: once
d_call: NA
v_call: TRBV5-6
j_call: TRBJ2-2

cdr3_nt: TGTGCCAGCAGCTTAGCGGGACAGGGGGCGCGGTACGAGCAGTACTTC
cdr3_aa: CASSLAGQGARYEQYF
clone_size: NA
d_call: TRBD1
v_call: TRBV7-9
j_call: TRBJ2-7

cdr3_nt: TGTGCCAGCAGTTCCCTCCAAGAGACCCAGTACTTC
cdr3_aa: CASSSLQETQYF
clone_size: NA
d_call: NA
v_call: TRBV6-6
j_call: TRBJ2-5

cdr3_nt: TGTGCCAGCAGCTTGAGCGTTGGGTCGGGTGAGGCCTACGAGCAGTACTTC
cdr3_aa: CASSLSVGSGEAYEQYF
clone_size: NA
d_call: NA
v_call: TRBV11-2
j_call: TRBJ2-7

cdr3_nt: TGTGCCAGCAGCTTAGACAGGGGGGACTATGGCTACACCTTC
cdr3_aa: CASSLDRGDYGYTF
clone_size: NA
d_call: TRBD1
v_call: TRBV7-2
j_call: TRBJ1-2

cdr3_nt: TGCGCCAGCCTCTCGGGTCAACGCGGAAACACCATATATTTT
cdr3_aa: CASLSGQRGNTIYF
clone_size: NA
d_call: NA
v_call: TRBV23-1
j_call: TRBJ1-3

cdr3_nt: TGTGCCAGCAGCGCCAGGGTACAAGCCGGGGAGCTGTTTTTT
cdr3_aa: CASSARVQAGELFF
clone_size: NA
d_call: NA
v_call: TRBV7-2
j_call: TRBJ2-2

cdr3_nt: TGTGCCAGTAGTATGGCTGTCTTAAACACAGATACGCAGTATTTT
cdr3_aa: CASSMAVLNTDTQYF
clone_size: NA
d_call: NA
v_call: TRBV19
j_call: TRBJ2-3

cdr3_nt: TGTGCCAGTCAGAGGACTAGCGGCTCCTACGAGCAGTACTTC
cdr3_aa: CASQRTSGSYEQYF
clone_size: NA
d_call: TRBD2
v_call: TRBV19
j_call: TRBJ2-7

cdr3_nt: TGTGCCACCAGCGAGGACAGAGACTACGAGCAGTACTTC
cdr3_aa: CATSEDRDYEQYF
clone_size: NA
d_call: NA
v_call: TRBV15
j_call: TRBJ2-7

cdr3_nt: TGTGCCAGCAGCGTAGTAGGGGACTTCGTCAATGAGCAGTTCTTC
cdr3_aa: CASSVVGDFVNEQFF
clone_size: once
d_call: NA
v_call: TRBV9
j_call: TRBJ2-1

cdr3_nt: TGTGCCAGCAATGCGGGACTAGCGGGAGTAAATACGCAGTATTTT
cdr3_aa: CASNAGLAGVNTQYF
clone_size: NA
d_call: TRBD2
v_call: TRBV5-6
j_call: TRBJ2-3

cdr3_nt: TGTGCCAGCAGTCGACAGGGTTCCTACGAGCAGTACTTC
cdr3_aa: CASSRQGSYEQYF
clone_size: NA
d_call: TRBD1
v_call: TRBV6-2/TRBV6-3
j_call: TRBJ2-7

cdr3_nt: TGTGCCAGCTCACCACAGGAGCTTGGCTACACCTTC
cdr3_aa: CASSPQELGYTF
clone_size: NA
d_call: NA
v_call: TRBV18
j_call: TRBJ1-2

cdr3_nt: TGTGCCACCAGTGAAACGGGAGCCTATGGCTACACCTTC
cdr3_aa: CATSETGAYGYTF
clone_size: few
d_call: NA
v_call: TRBV24-1
j_call: TRBJ1-2

cdr3_nt: TGTGCCAGCAGCGCGGTCCTCGCCGGGGAGCTGTTTTTT
cdr3_aa: CASSAVLAGELFF
clone_size: few
d_call: NA
v_call: TRBV7-2
j_call: TRBJ2-2

cdr3_nt: TGTGCCACCAGCAGAGGGACAGGGAGGACTGAAGCTTTCTTT
cdr3_aa: CATSRGTGRTEAFF
clone_size: NA
d_call: TRBD1
v_call: TRBV15
j_call: TRBJ1-1

cdr3_nt: TGTGCCAGCAGCGTACAGGGGAATGGCTACACCTTC
cdr3_aa: CASSVQGNGYTF
clone_size: NA
d_call: TRBD1
v_call: TRBV2
j_call: TRBJ1-2

cdr3_nt: TGTGCCTGGAAGGGGGTCGCACTGAAGCTGGGGTCTGAAGCTTTCTTT
cdr3_aa: CAWKGVALKLGSEAFF
clone_size: NA
d_call: NA
v_call: TRBV30
j_call: TRBJ1-1

cdr3_nt: TGTGCCAGCAGCTTAAATCTAGCGGGAGTAGAGACCCAGTACTTC
cdr3_aa: CASSLNLAGVETQYF
clone_size: NA
d_call: TRBD2
v_call: TRBV7-9
j_call: TRBJ2-5

cdr3_nt: TGTGCCAGCAGCACTAGCGGGAGAAGGACCGGGGAGCTGTTTTTT
cdr3_aa: CASSTSGRRTGELFF
clone_size: once
d_call: TRBD2
v_call: TRBV3-1/TRBV3-2
j_call: TRBJ2-2

cdr3_nt: TGTGCCAGCAGGACAGGTTTAACCTACGAGCAGTACTTC
cdr3_aa: CASRTGLTYEQYF
clone_size: NA
d_call: NA
v_call: TRBV28
j_call: TRBJ2-7

cdr3_nt: TGTGCCAGCAGTTACTCCCTAGGAGGGGCCTACGAGCAGTACTTC
cdr3_aa: CASSYSLGGAYEQYF
clone_size: NA
d_call: NA
v_call: TRBV6-6
j_call: TRBJ2-7

cdr3_nt: TGTGCCTGGAGTGGCGTCAGGGGGTCCTACGAGCAGTACTTC
cdr3_aa: CAWSGVRGSYEQYF
clone_size: NA
d_call: TRBD1
v_call: TRBV30
j_call: TRBJ2-7

cdr3_nt: TGTGCCAGCAGCCGACTAAGCGTACGCGAGCAGTACTTC
cdr3_aa: CASSRLSVREQYF
clone_size: NA
d_call: NA
v_call: TRBV3-1/TRBV3-2
j_call: TRBJ2-7

cdr3_nt: TGTGCCTGGAGTGTACACGACAGGGGGCTCTACGAGCAGTACTTC
cdr3_aa: CAWSVHDRGLYEQYF
clone_size: NA
d_call: TRBD1
v_call: TRBV30
j_call: TRBJ2-7

cdr3_nt: TGTGCCAGCAACGTAAGGGGTAGTAGGCAGCCCCAGCATTTT
cdr3_aa: CASNVRGSRQPQHF
clone_size: NA
d_call: NA
v_call: TRBV7-2
j_call: TRBJ1-5

cdr3_nt: TGCGCCAGCAGCTTACAGGGGTACACTGAAGCTTTCTTT
cdr3_aa: CASSLQGYTEAFF
clone_size: NA
d_call: TRBD1
v_call: TRBV5-1
j_call: TRBJ1-1

cdr3_nt: TGTGCCAGCAGTACCGGGACAGGGGGCGCGGAGACCCAGTACTTC
cdr3_aa: CASSTGTGGAETQYF
clone_size: NA
d_call: TRBD1
v_call: TRBV27
j_call: TRBJ2-5

cdr3_nt: TGTGCCAGCAGCTTGGCCAGGCAGGGGGATGGCTACACCTTC
cdr3_aa: CASSLARQGDGYTF
clone_size: NA
d_call: TRBD1
v_call: TRBV5-4
j_call: TRBJ1-2

cdr3_nt: TGTGCCAGCAGCAAAAGATCAGGGGGAAAAGTTTATAATTCACCCCTCCACTTT
cdr3_aa: CASSKRSGGKVYNSPLHF
clone_size: NA
d_call: NA
v_call: TRBV21-1
j_call: TRBJ1-6

cdr3_nt: TGTGCCAGCAGCCTCGTGAACACTGAAGCTTTCTTT
cdr3_aa: CASSLVNTEAFF
clone_size: NA
d_call: NA
v_call: TRBV7-9
j_call: TRBJ1-1

cdr3_nt: TGCGCCAGCAGACAGGGACAGGGCCACTATGGCTACACCTTC
cdr3_aa: CASRQGQGHYGYTF
clone_size: NA
d_call: TRBD1
v_call: TRBV4-1
j_call: TRBJ1-2

cdr3_nt: TGTGCCAGCTCACCCGTGACAGGGAGTTCCGGAAACACCATATATTTT
cdr3_aa: CASSPVTGSSGNTIYF
clone_size: NA
d_call: TRBD1
v_call: TRBV18
j_call: TRBJ1-3

cdr3_nt: TGTGCCAGCAGCGACCAGAGGACAGATACGCAGTATTTT
cdr3_aa: CASSDQRTDTQYF
clone_size: NA
d_call: NA
v_call: TRBV7-8
j_call: TRBJ2-3

cdr3_nt: TGTGCCAGCAGCCAAGATACCGGGGGGCGACAGCCCCAGCATTTT
cdr3_aa: CASSQDTGGRQPQHF
clone_size: NA
d_call: NA
v_call: TRBV4-2
j_call: TRBJ1-5

cdr3_nt: TGTGCCAGCAGCGACCCCGAGACAGGGGCTGGGGCCAACGTCCTGACTTTC
cdr3_aa: CASSDPETGAGANVLTF
clone_size: NA
d_call: TRBD1
v_call: TRBV9
j_call: TRBJ2-6

cdr3_nt: TGCGCCAGCACGGGGAACACTGAAGCTTTCTTT
cdr3_aa: CASTGNTEAFF
clone_size: NA
d_call: NA
v_call: TRBV5-1
j_call: TRBJ1-1

cdr3_nt: TGTGCCAGCAGCCAGGGGGTCCACACCATATATTTT
cdr3_aa: CASSQGVHTIYF
clone_size: few
d_call: TRBD1
v_call: TRBV7-9
j_call: TRBJ1-3